The rows below give T cell receptor beta chains drawn from one sample of a study of blood T cells in healthy people across ages. MiXCR, applied by TCRdb to the 5' RACE reads, yields one record per CDR3 protein. The top ten clones hold 51% of a sample with 350,000 to 450,000 distinct CDR3 sequences, 45% to 60% of them seen once. Sample: blood. The receptors shown here come from a man aged 60-69 years in good health. The CDR3 runs from the conserved cysteine through the conserved F or W. The D gene is left open where the match is weak. Clone size appears in some rows only: once, few, many, or a class for an expanded clone.

>TRBV29-1|once|-|TRBJ2-5
CSARVPGKTQYF
TGCAGCGCCCGCGTCCCCGGGAAGACCCAGTACTTC
>TRBV28|-|-|TRBJ1-5
CASSFRGINQPQHF
TGTGCCAGCAGTTTTCGGGGGATTAACCAGCCCCAGCATTTT
>TRBV6-6|-|TRBD2|TRBJ2-7
CARRGVREQYF
TGTGCCAGACGGGGGGTTCGCGAGCAGTACTTC
>TRBV7-2|once|-|TRBJ1-3
CASSSRGVSGNTIYF
TGTGCCAGCAGTTCCCGCGGGGTCTCTGGAAACACCATATATTTT
>TRBV5-1|-|TRBD2|TRBJ2-1
CVSSPPSGRKQFF
TGCGTCAGCAGTCCTCCTAGCGGGAGGAAGCAGTTCTTC
>TRBV23-1|-|TRBD2|TRBJ2-7
CASSQSAREVGYEQYF
TGCGCCAGCAGTCAATCGGCGCGGGAGGTCGGCTACGAGCAGTACTTC
>TRBV29-1|-|TRBD2|TRBJ2-2
CTVWVAGGRTGELFF
TGCACCGTCTGGGTAGCGGGAGGGCGAACCGGGGAGCTGTTTTTT
>TRBV11-2|-|-|TRBJ2-1
CASSPVGGNGNEQFF
TGTGCCAGCAGCCCTGTCGGGGGCAACGGCAATGAGCAGTTCTTC
>TRBV6-6|-|TRBD1|TRBJ1-2
CASSGTGFSYGYTF
TGTGCCAGCAGCGGGACAGGATTTAGCTATGGCTACACCTTC
>TRBV5-1|-|-|TRBJ2-1
CASSLGVFYNEQFF
TGCGCCAGCAGCTTGGGTGTGTTCTACAATGAGCAGTTCTTC
>TRBV9|once|-|TRBJ1-2
CASSASGRLNYGYTF
TGTGCCAGCAGCGCCTCCGGGCGACTGAACTATGGCTACACCTTC
>TRBV7-2|many|-|TRBJ1-2
CASSLLGTTSTF
TGTGCCAGCAGCCTCTTAGGGACTACATCCACCTTC
>TRBV7-9|-|-|TRBJ1-4
CASSLGPGGVEEKLFF
TGTGCCAGCAGCTTAGGTCCGGGGGGCGTGGAGGAAAAACTGTTTTTT
>TRBV3-1|-|TRBD2|TRBJ2-1
CASSQPGTSGSFYNEQFF
TGTGCCAGCAGCCAACCCGGGACTAGCGGGAGTTTCTACAATGAGCAGTTCTTC
>TRBV6-2/TRBV6-3|-|TRBD2|TRBJ2-7
CASRVAGTSYEQYF
TGTGCCAGCAGGGTAGCGGGGACCTCCTACGAGCAGTACTTC
>TRBV4-2|few|-|TRBJ2-3
CASSQEGGDPTDTQYF
TGTGCCAGCAGCCAAGAGGGCGGGGACCCAACAGATACGCAGTATTTT
>TRBV9|-|TRBD2|TRBJ2-7
CASSVREVSYEQYF
TGTGCCAGCAGCGTCCGGGAGGTCTCCTACGAGCAGTACTTC
>TRBV20-1|-|-|TRBJ2-5
CSAGPEMYQETQYF
TGCAGTGCTGGACCGGAAATGTACCAAGAGACCCAGTACTTC
>TRBV20-1|-|TRBD1|TRBJ1-4
CSATQSPGQGKEKLFF
TGCAGTGCCACACAATCACCGGGACAGGGGAAAGAAAAACTGTTTTTT
>TRBV6-5|-|-|TRBJ1-2
CASSYSVGSGYTF
TGTGCCAGCAGTTACTCGGTAGGGTCTGGCTACACCTTC
>TRBV12-3/TRBV12-4|-|-|TRBJ2-2
CASSFGGRNTGELFF
TGTGCCAGCAGTTTTGGGGGAAGGAACACCGGGGAGCTGTTTTTT
>TRBV14|-|-|TRBJ2-7
CASSPGRGPYEQYF
TGTGCCAGCAGCCCCGGCCGGGGCCCCTACGAGCAGTACTTC
>TRBV6-5|-|-|TRBJ2-1
CASSPSGAHNEQFF
TGTGCCAGCAGTCCGTCGGGGGCCCACAATGAGCAGTTCTTC
>TRBV5-1|-|TRBD1|TRBJ2-7
CASSKQGVHEQYF
TGCGCCAGCAGCAAGCAGGGGGTGCACGAGCAGTACTTC
>TRBV12-3/TRBV12-4|-|-|TRBJ2-1
CASSTQGSPYNEQFF
TGTGCCAGCAGTACACAGGGTTCCCCGTACAATGAGCAGTTCTTC
>TRBV12-3/TRBV12-4|-|TRBD2|TRBJ2-1
CASSVAGGVNEQFF
TGTGCCAGCAGTGTAGCGGGAGGGGTTAATGAGCAGTTCTTC
>TRBV6-5|-|-|TRBJ2-3
CASSYRPGTDTQYF
TGTGCCAGCAGTTACCGACCGGGCACAGATACGCAGTATTTT
>TRBV7-7|once|-|TRBJ1-1
CASSLAPGGAVNTEAFF
TGTGCTAGCAGCTTAGCCCCAGGAGGAGCGGTGAACACTGAAGCTTTCTTT
>TRBV13|-|-|TRBJ2-4
CASSLGPSTWIGQYF
TGCGCCAGCAGCTTAGGCCCCAGCACCTGGATCGGGCAGTACTTC
>TRBV27|-|TRBD1|TRBJ2-2
CASSFLPTGIGELFF
TGTGCCAGCAGTTTCCTCCCGACAGGGATCGGGGAGCTGTTTTTT
>TRBV20-1|few|TRBD2|TRBJ2-5
CSAPKRGQETQYF
TGCAGTGCCCCCAAGCGGGGCCAAGAGACCCAGTACTTC
>TRBV11-2|many|-|TRBJ2-7
CASSPPGGLPIEQYF
TGTGCCAGCAGCCCCCCCGGCGGACTCCCCATCGAGCAGTACTTC
>TRBV6-5|-|TRBD1|TRBJ1-2
CASSYGGDRGNYGYTF
TGTGCCAGCAGTTACGGCGGGGACAGGGGTAACTATGGCTACACCTTC
>TRBV20-1|-|TRBD2|TRBJ2-5
CSVPTSGAETQYF
TGCAGTGTACCGACTAGCGGGGCAGAGACCCAGTACTTC
>TRBV7-2|once|TRBD2|TRBJ2-1
CASSQPGTTVEQFF
TGTGCCAGCAGCCAGCCCGGGACTACTGTTGAGCAGTTCTTC
>TRBV29-1|-|TRBD2|TRBJ2-7
CSVGGDLREQYF
TGCAGCGTCGGGGGGGACCTCCGCGAGCAGTACTTC
>TRBV20-1|few|-|TRBJ1-1
CSAREVGGRNTEAFF
TGCAGTGCTAGAGAGGTAGGAGGAAGGAACACTGAAGCTTTCTTT
>TRBV28|-|-|TRBJ2-7
CAANTITGTDSYEQYF
TGTGCCGCCAATACCATAACCGGGACGGACTCCTACGAGCAGTACTTC
>TRBV18|few|-|TRBJ2-4
CASSPQLDAKNIQYF
TGTGCCAGCTCACCACAACTCGACGCCAAAAACATTCAGTACTTC
>TRBV24-1|few|TRBD2|TRBJ2-1
CATSPGLAGGNEQFF
TGTGCCACCAGCCCCGGGCTAGCGGGTGGTAATGAGCAGTTCTTC
>TRBV7-2|-|TRBD2|TRBJ2-7
CASSTSSGATYNEQYF
TGTGCCAGCAGCACCAGTAGCGGGGCCACCTACAATGAGCAGTACTTC
>TRBV7-2|many|TRBD1|TRBJ1-5
CASSPDRGHNQPQHF
TGTGCCAGCAGCCCCGACAGGGGGCATAATCAGCCCCAGCATTTT
>TRBV30|few|TRBD2|TRBJ2-7
CAWKLVWGGTSYEQYF
TGTGCCTGGAAACTCGTTTGGGGGGGGACCTCCTACGAGCAGTACTTC
>TRBV11-1|many|TRBD2|TRBJ2-3
CASSPHRGLAGETDTQYF
TGTGCCAGCAGCCCCCACCGGGGATTAGCGGGAGAGACAGATACGCAGTATTTT
>TRBV20-1|-|-|TRBJ1-5
CKRDDRSNQPQHF
TGCAAGCGGGACGACAGAAGCAATCAGCCCCAGCATTTT
>TRBV20-1|-|TRBD2|TRBJ2-5
CSARDRTSPGNEQYF
TGCAGTGCTAGAGACCGGACTAGCCCGGGCAATGAGCAGTACTTC
>TRBV5-1|-|TRBD2|TRBJ2-1
CASSLMLAGEQFF
TGCGCCAGCAGCTTGATGCTAGCGGGAGAGCAGTTCTTC
>TRBV28|few|TRBD1|TRBJ2-5
CASSFEGAHQETQYF
TGTGCCAGCAGTTTCGAGGGGGCCCACCAAGAGACCCAGTACTTC
>TRBV29-1|few|-|TRBJ2-1
CSGRRGQEQFF
TGCAGCGGGCGGAGGGGCCAGGAGCAGTTCTTC
>TRBV4-3|few|TRBD1|TRBJ2-3
CASSQDGTDFTDTQYF
TGCGCCAGCAGCCAAGACGGGACAGACTTTACCGATACGCAGTATTTT
>TRBV5-1|few|-|TRBJ2-5
CASSLEWGSSGETQYF
TGCGCCAGCAGCTTGGAGTGGGGCTCTTCGGGGGAGACCCAGTACTTC
>TRBV27|-|-|TRBJ2-3
CVSSSRTSPTDTQYF
TGTGTCAGCAGTTCTCGAACTAGCCCAACAGATACGCAGTATTTT